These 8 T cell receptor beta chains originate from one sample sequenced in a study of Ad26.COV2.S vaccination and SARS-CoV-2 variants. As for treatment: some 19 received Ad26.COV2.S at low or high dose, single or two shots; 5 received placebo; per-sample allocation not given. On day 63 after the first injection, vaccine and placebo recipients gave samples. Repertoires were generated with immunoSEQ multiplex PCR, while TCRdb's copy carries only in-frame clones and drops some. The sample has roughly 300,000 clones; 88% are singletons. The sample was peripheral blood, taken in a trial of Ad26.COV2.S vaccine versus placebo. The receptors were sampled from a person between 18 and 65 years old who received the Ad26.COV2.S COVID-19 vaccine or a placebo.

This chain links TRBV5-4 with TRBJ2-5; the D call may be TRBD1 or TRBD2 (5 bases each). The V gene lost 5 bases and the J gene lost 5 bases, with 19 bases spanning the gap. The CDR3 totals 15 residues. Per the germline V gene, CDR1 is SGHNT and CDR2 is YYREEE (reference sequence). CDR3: CASSSPRGSAETQYF. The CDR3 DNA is TGTGCCAGCAGTTCCCCCCGGGGCTCCGCGGAGACCCAGTACTTC.

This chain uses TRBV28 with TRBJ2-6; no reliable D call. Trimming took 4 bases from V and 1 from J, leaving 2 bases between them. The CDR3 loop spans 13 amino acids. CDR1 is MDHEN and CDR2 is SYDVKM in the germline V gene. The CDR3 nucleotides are TGTGCCAGCAGTTATTCTGGGGCCAACGTCCTGACTTTC. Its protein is CASSYSGANVLTF.

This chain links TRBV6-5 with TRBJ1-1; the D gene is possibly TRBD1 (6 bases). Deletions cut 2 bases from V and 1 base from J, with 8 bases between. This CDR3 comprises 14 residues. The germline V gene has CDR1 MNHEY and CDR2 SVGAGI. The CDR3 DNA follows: TGTGCCAGCAGTTACCGGGGGGCGAACACTGAAGCTTTCTTT. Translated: CASSYRGANTEAFF.

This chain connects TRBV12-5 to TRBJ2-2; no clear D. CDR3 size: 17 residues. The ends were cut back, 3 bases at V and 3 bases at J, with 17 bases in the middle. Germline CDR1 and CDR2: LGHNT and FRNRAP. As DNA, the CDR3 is TGTGCTAGTGGTTTATCGGTCAGCCCAGCTTACACCGGGGAGCTGTTTTTT. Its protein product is CASGLSVSPAYTGELFF.

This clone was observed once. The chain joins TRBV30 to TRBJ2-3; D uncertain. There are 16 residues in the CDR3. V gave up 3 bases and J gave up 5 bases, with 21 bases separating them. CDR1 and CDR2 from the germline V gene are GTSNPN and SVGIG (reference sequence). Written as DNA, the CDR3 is TGTGCCTGGAGCACTCGCTTGGGCGGCGGTGGAGATACGCAGTATTTT. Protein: CAWSTRLGGGGDTQYF.

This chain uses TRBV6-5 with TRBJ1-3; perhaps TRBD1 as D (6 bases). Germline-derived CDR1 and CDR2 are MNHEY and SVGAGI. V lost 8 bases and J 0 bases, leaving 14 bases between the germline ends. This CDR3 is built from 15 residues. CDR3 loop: CASPGQGYSGNTIYF. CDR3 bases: TGTGCCAGCCCGGGACAAGGATACTCTGGAAACACCATATATTTT.

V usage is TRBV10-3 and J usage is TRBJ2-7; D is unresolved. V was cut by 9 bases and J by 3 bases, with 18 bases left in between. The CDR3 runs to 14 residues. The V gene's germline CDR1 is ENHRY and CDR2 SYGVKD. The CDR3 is CAISQDPSLYEQYF. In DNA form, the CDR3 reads TGTGCCATTTCCCAGGACCCGTCCCTCTACGAGCAGTACTTC.

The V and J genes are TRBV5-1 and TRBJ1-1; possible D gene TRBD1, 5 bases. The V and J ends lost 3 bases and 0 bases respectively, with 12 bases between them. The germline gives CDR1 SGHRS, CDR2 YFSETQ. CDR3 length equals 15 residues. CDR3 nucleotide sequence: TGCGCCAGCAGCTCTCCAGCAGGGCTGAACACTGAAGCTTTCTTT. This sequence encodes CASSSPAGLNTEAFF.